This T cell receptor beta chain appears in the sequencing data of a study of blood T cells in healthy people across ages. There are a few counts of this clonotype. CDR1 is SNHLY and CDR2 is FYNNEI in the germline V gene. The CDR3 totals 14 residues. A second PCR, run for roughly 7 to 11 cycles, used a sample-barcoded 5' primer plus a J-beta primer mix. TCRdb independently ran MiXCR on the 5' RACE reads; one entry per CDR3 protein. In the table there are about 570,000 distinct CDR3 sequences, about 25% of which are singletons. This sample was also put to use in a study of T cells of mothers and their children. That work adds: In this cohort, donors were three healthy Caucasian mothers plus their six children. Several million TCR beta reads per child versus over 9 million per mother. The authors identified no persistent microchimeric T cell clones.

The specimen sequenced was blood. This clonotype originated in a boy aged 2 to 10 in good health. The chain employs TRBV2 and TRBJ2-5; the match to TRBD1 covers 9 bases. The J call may be faulty, since TRBJ2-7 better matches the DNA end. The CDR3 DNA sequence: TGTGCCAGCAGCGACAGGGGGAGGACCTACGAGCAGTACTTC. It specifies CASSDRGRTYEQYF.